Below are 5 T cell receptor beta chains sequenced from a single sample in a study of T cells after yellow fever vaccination. Via MiXCR, TCRdb re-called the 5' RACE reads, giving one row per CDR3 protein. In the table there are roughly 340,000 distinct CDR3 sequences, over 8% of which are singletons. The specimen comprised PBMCs, sampled on the day of the first yellow fever vaccination. These receptor sequences come from a man younger than 35 who received the YFV17D yellow fever vaccine.

This clonotype has more than one count but fewer than ten. The CDR3 is CASSAHHLTYEQYV. CDR3 coding DNA: TGTGCCAGCAGTGCTCATCATTTGACCTACGAGCAGTACGTC. The rearrangement links TRBV28 to TRBJ2-7; unclear D gene. V was pared by 5 bases and J by 2 bases, with 13 bases between. Germline CDR1 is MDHEN and CDR2 is SYDVKM. This CDR3 contains 14 residues.

This chain uses TRBV9 with TRBJ1-6, with 9 bases identical to TRBD1. This CDR3 is built from 15 residues. V trimming: 0 bases; J trimming: 10 bases; junction bases outside the gene matches: 5. Germline V lookup: CDR1 SGDLS, CDR2 YYNGEE. The CDR3 loop reads CASSVAGTGMSPLHF. DNA for the CDR3: TGTGCCAGCAGCGTAGCGGGGACAGGGATGTCACCCCTCCACTTT. Using reference TRBV9 and TRBJ1-6 for the parts outside the CDR3, the full variable domain is DSGVTQTPKHLITATGQRVTLRCSPRSGDLSVYWYQQSLDQGLQFLIQYYNGEERAKGNILERFSAQQFPDLHSELNLSSLELGDSALYFCASSVAGTGMSPLHFGNGTRLTVT.

This clonotype was recorded many times. The genes are TRBV7-2 and TRBJ2-3; TRBD2 might be the D (6 bases). The germline CDR1 and CDR2 sequences are SGHTA and FQGNSA. V lost 1 base, J lost 4 bases, and 12 bases lay in between. This CDR3 is built from 15 residues. This CDR3 reads CASSLGAGLADTQYF. CDR3 sequence (DNA): TGTGCCAGCAGCTTAGGGGCGGGGTTGGCAGATACGCAGTATTTT.

This clonotype was counted between two and nine times. The rearrangement joins TRBV5-4 to TRBJ1-6, with a tentative D call TRBD1 (6 bases). Germline V lookup: CDR1 SGHNT, CDR2 YYREEE (reference sequence). The CDR3 runs to 17 residues. Trimming shortened V by 4 bases and J by 1 base, and 15 bases separated the two germline ends. The CDR3 nucleotides are TGTGCCAGCAGCATCGGAGGGGGACCATCCTATAATTCACCCCTCCACTTT. Protein: CASSIGGGPSYNSPLHF.

The gene calls are TRBV6-5 and TRBJ2-5; 9 positions agree with TRBD2. CDR3 length equals 15 residues. From germline, CDR1 is MNHEY and CDR2 SVGAGI. Germline trimming cut 6 bases from V and 7 bases from J; bases unmatched to any gene: 12. The CDR3 spells CASSPVAGAGGTQYF. The DNA for the CDR3 is TGTGCCAGCAGCCCCGTAGCGGGGGCTGGTGGGACCCAGTACTTC.